This T cell receptor (beta chain) stems from a study of identical twins (dated by TCRdb to between 2015 and 2016). Notes on the research overall: The study deep-sequenced TCR alpha and beta repertoires from monozygotic twins, unrelated adults of various ages and cord blood to test whether fetal clonotypes persist. To rule out contamination, replicate twin experiments were performed at different times with different library preparation protocols.

Only healthy Caucasian donors were included. Three pairs of female monozygotic twins, all aged about 18 to 29 years, made up the twin cohort. Using Miltenyi CD45RO+ enrichment and human naive T-cell isolation kits, memory (CD45RO+) and naive T cells were isolated from PBMC. About this clonotype: Its antigen specificity is not known. No qualities accompany the bases; no much larger clone lies one base away.

Study-level results and caveats: In monozygotic twins, recombination models systematically underestimated out-of-frame TCR alpha sharing, but the models matched the sharing seen between unrelated individuals. Zero-insertion analyses could be partly confounded by invariant T cells such as MAIT and iNKT, though diverse VJ usage argued against such confounding for most clonotypes. Fewer insertions were carried by abundant cord blood beta clonotypes; a weaker similar trend was observed in young adult naive repertoires, while no such trend was observed in memory repertoires. Compared with coincidental sharing between unrelated individuals, out-of-frame TCR alpha sequences shared between twins showed an excess of sequences with low generation probability. In beta out-of-frame sequences, excess twin sharing was weaker, because having fewer shared sequences lowered the signal-to-noise ratio. Conclusions relied on cross-sectional statistical analysis, since the same donors could not be followed over many years.

Libraries were built with 5' RACE. Sequencing relied on an Illumina HiSeq 2000. A universal primer binding site was introduced by template switching, and a unique molecular identifier was present in the final cDNA, enabling accurate counting of TCR cDNA molecules. Specific primers in the conserved constant-segment region were used to synthesize first-strand cDNA for TCR alpha and beta chains. To control for contamination, each cDNA library was double barcoded with a SMART-Mk sample barcode plus Illumina barcodes. TruSeq adapter sequences along with Illumina sample barcodes were introduced in two successive PCR steps. The TCR alpha and beta cDNA libraries were sequenced on the Illumina HiSeq platform using custom primers. The authors processed their data as follows. MiGEC was used to process raw reads and extract unique molecular identifiers, and MiXCR was used to find CDR3 positions. Recombination models were inferred per individual with the repgenHMM and IGoR tools using an EM algorithm. The analysis of shared clonotypes was done with the tcR package in R, with sharing normalized by the product of cloneset sizes. To study raw recombination without the effects of thymic and clonal selection, out-of-frame nonproductive sequences were analyzed. The raw public data were reprocessed by TCRdb itself: fastp quality trimming at Q25, MiXCR clonotype calling, in-frame beta chains only. All rows with the same CDR3 protein become a single entry with the most common DNA and genes. The V and J calls and clone size are TCRdb's, not the authors'. Within this sample are hundreds of thousands of distinct CDR3 sequences, with approximately 7% of them counted one time only. Roughly 3.7% of the sample is in the top ten clones.

The CDR3, from cysteine to phenylalanine, totals 19 residues. Only CDR3 DNA is held: 57 bases, read in frame from base 1. The germline V gene sets CDR1 to SGDLS and CDR2 to YYNGEE. V loses 3 bases of germline sequence and J loses 4 bases, and the interval between the two ends is 28 bases. The same sample was also studied in work on yellow fever vaccine responses in identical twins. As the second paper documents: The authors reported that the T cell response to vaccination in identical twins appeared partly convergent and partly personalized. Focusing on identical twins, the study followed the T cell clones that responded to the vaccine, and did so with precision.

Recombination connected TRBV9 to TRBJ2-5; TRBD1 is a weak D gene call, 6 bases matching. The sequence was obtained from a woman under 30 in good health. Sequencing was performed on memory (CD45RO+) T cells sorted from blood. Explained via the paper, the cell subset or site label denotes: CD45RO+ enriched T cells. The nucleotide sequence is TGTGCCAGCAGCGCAAACCCCGGACTGGACGGCAAGGGGGTAGAGACCCAGTACTTC. This translates into CASSANPGLDGKGVETQYF.